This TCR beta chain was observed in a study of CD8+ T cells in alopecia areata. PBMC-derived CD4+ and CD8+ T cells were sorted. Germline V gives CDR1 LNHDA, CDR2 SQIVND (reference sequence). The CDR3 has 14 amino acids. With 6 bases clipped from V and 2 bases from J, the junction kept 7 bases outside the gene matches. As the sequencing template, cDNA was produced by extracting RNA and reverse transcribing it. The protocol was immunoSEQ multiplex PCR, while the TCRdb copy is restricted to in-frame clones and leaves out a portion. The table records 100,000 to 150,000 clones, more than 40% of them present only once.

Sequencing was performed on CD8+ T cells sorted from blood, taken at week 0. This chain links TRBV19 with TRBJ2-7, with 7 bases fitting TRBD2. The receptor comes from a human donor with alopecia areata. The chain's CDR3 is CASSLTSRPYEQYF. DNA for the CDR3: TGTGCCAGTAGCCTGACTAGCCGACCCTACGAGCAGTACTTC. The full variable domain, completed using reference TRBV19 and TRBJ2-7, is DGGITQSPKYLFRKEGQNVTLSCEQNLNHDAMYWYRQDPGQGLRLIYYSQIVNDFQKGDIAEGYSVSREKKESFPLTVTSAQKNPTAFYLCASSLTSRPYEQYFGPGTRLTVT.